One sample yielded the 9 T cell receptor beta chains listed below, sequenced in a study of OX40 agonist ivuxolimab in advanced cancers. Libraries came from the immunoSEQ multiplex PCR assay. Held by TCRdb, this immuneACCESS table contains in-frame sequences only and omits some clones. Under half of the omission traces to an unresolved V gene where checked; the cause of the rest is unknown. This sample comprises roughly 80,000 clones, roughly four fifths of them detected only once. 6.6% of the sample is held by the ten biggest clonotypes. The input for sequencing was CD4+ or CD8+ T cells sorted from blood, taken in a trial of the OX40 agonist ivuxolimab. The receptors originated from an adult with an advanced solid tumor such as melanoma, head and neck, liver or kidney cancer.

DNA of the CDR3: TGTGCCAGCAGTTACTCGACCTCCCTAGCGGGAGGGATTTTCTTC. Translation gives CASSYSTSLAGGIFF. The chain joins TRBV6-5 to TRBJ2-1; 12 positions agree with TRBD2. The CDR3 is 15 amino acids. The germline V gene has CDR1 MNHEY and CDR2 SVGAGI. Trimming at V came to 0 bases and at J to 16 bases, leaving 10 bases not matched to a gene.

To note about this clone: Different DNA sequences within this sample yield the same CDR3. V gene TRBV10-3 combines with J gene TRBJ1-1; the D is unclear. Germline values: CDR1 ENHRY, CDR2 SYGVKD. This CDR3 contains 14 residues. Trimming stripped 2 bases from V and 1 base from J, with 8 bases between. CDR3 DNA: TGTGCCATCAGTGAGCGGGGTGGGAACACTGAAGCTTTCTTT. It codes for CAISERGGNTEAFF.

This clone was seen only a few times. The CDR3, as DNA: TGTGCCAGCAGCTGGTCGACTAGCGGGGGCAACAATGAGCAGTTCTTC. Translating gives CASSWSTSGGNNEQFF. The gene calls are TRBV7-9 and TRBJ2-1; 12 bases line up with TRBD2. Germline trimming cut 4 bases from V and 5 bases from J; bases unmatched to any gene: 6. Germline CDR1 and CDR2: SEHNR and FQNEAQ (reference sequence). This CDR3 is 16 amino acids long.

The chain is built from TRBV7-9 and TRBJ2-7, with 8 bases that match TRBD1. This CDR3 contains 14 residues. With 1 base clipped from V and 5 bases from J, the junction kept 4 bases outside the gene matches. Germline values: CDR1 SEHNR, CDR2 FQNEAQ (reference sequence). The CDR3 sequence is CASSLGTGSNEQYF. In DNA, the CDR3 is TGTGCCAGCAGCTTAGGGACAGGGAGTAACGAGCAGTACTTC.

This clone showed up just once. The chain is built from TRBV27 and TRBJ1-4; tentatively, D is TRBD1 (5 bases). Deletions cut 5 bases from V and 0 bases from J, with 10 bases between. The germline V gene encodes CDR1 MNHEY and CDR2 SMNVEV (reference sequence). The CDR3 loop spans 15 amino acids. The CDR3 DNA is TGTGCCAGCAGTCCGCTCAGGGCAACTAATGAAAAACTGTTTTTT. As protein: CASSPLRATNEKLFF.

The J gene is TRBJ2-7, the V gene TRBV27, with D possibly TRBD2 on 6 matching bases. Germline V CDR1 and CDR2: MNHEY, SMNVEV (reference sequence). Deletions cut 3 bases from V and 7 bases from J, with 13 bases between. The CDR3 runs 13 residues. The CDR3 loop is CASSFGMGREQYF. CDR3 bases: TGTGCCAGCAGTTTTGGGATGGGGAGGGAGCAGTACTTC.

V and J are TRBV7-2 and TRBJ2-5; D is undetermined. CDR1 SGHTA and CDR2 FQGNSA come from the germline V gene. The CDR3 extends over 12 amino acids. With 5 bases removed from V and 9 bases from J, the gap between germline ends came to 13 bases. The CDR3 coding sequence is TGTGCCAGCAGCGAGCCCCTAGTCCCCCAGTACTTC. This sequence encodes CASSEPLVPQYF.

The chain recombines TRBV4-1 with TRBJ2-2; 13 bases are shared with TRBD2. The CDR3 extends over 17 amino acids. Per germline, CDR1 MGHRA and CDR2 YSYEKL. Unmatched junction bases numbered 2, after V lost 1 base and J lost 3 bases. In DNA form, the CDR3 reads TGCGCCAGCAGCCAAGTAGGACTAGCGGGGGACACCGGGGAGCTGTTTTTT. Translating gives CASSQVGLAGDTGELFF.

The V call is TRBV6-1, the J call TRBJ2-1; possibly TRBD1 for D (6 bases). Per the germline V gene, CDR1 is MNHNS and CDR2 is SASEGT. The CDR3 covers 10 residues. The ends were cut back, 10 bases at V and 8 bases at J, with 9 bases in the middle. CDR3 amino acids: CAIQGYEQFF. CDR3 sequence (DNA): TGTGCCATACAGGGTTATGAGCAGTTCTTC.